This T cell receptor (beta chain) was observed in a study of blood T cell repertoires in COVID-19. Turning to the study itself: Sample material is recorded as cDNA or gDNA derived from T cells, B-cell-depleted T cells, or PBMCs.

Authors' methods: Estimated nucleated cell counts came from reference gene primer amplification. Sequenced by immunoSEQ multiplex PCR; TCRdb stores in-frame clones only, minus some. Clone size and V and J calls were adopted from that table, with D and trimming inferred from the DNA. The data hold some 120,000 clones, with around four fifths observed a single time. The V and J ends lost 6 bases and 3 bases, in that order; junction bases with no gene match: 5. CDR3 length: 15 residues. The germline V gene encodes CDR1 SNHLY and CDR2 FYNNEI. This chain uses TRBV2 with TRBJ1-2; 12 nucleotides align to TRBD1. The sequencing input was peripheral blood. The sequence was obtained from a human donor in a cohort sampled during active COVID-19. The CDR3 reads CASRGDRGLHYGYTF. DNA of the CDR3: TGTGCCAGCAGAGGGGACAGGGGGCTCCACTATGGCTACACCTTC.